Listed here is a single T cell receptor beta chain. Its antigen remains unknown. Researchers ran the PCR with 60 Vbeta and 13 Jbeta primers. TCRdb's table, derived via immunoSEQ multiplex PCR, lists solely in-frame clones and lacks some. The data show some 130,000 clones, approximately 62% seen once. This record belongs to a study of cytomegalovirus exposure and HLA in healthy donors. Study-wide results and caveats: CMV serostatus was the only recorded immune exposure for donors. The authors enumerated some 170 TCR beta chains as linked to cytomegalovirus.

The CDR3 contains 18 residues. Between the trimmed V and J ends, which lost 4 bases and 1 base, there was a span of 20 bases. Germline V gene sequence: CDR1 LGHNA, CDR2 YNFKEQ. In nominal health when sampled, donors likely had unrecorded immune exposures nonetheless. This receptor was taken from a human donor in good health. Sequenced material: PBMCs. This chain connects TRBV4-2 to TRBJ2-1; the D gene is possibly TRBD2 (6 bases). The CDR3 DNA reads TGTGCCAGCAGCCGAGTTGGGGGAGGCCATAGGTCCTACAATGAGCAGTTCTTC. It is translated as CASSRVGGGHRSYNEQFF.